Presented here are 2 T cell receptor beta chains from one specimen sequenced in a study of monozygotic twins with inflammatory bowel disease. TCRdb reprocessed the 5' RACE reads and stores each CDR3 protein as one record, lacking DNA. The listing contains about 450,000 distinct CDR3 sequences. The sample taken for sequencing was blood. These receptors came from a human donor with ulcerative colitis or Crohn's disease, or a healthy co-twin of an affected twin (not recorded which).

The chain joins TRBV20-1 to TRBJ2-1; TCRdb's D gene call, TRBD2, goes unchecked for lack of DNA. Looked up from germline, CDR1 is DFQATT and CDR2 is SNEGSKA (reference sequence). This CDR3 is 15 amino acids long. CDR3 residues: CSATGPSGRNNEQFF.

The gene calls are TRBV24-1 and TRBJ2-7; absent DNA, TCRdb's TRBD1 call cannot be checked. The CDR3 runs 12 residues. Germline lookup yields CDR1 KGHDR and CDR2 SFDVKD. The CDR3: CATSDPGGVQYF.